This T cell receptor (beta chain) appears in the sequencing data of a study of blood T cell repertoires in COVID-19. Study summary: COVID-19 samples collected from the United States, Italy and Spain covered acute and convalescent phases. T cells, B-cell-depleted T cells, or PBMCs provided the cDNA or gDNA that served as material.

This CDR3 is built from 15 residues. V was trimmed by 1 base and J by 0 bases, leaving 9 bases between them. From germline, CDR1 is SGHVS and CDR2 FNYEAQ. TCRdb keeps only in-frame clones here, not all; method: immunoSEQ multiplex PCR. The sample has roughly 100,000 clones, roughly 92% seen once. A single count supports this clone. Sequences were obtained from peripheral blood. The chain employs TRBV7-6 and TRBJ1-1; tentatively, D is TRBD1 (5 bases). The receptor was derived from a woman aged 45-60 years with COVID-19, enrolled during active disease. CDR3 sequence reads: CASSLVGTLNTEAFF. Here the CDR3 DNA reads TGTGCCAGCAGCTTAGTGGGGACTTTGAACACTGAAGCTTTCTTT.